Presented here are 31 T cell receptor beta chains from one specimen sequenced in a study of blood T cells in healthy people across ages. A second PCR of about 7 to 12 cycles used a sample-barcoded 5' primer and a J-beta primer mix. In TCRdb, the 5' RACE reads were re-called with MiXCR into one record per CDR3 protein. The sample has approximately 400,000 distinct CDR3 sequences, 50% to 60% seen once. Sequencing input: blood. The receptors were gathered from a man in his 60s in good health.

In this sample, this clonotype turned up once. A clone one base away is much larger, so this may be a read error. The chain is built from TRBV7-2 and TRBJ2-1; 14 positions agree with TRBD2. The closer fit of TRBJ2-7 to the DNA end suggests the J call may be wrong. The CDR3 spans 15 residues. CDR1 is SGHTA, CDR2 FQGNSA, per germline. The CDR3 DNA follows: TGTGCCAGCGGACTAGCGGGAGGACCCTACAATGAGCAGTACTTC. As protein: CASGLAGGPYNEQYF.

The chain joins TRBV28 to TRBJ2-7; no firm D call. The CDR3 covers 14 residues. Trimming shortened V by 5 bases and J by 2 bases, and 13 bases separated the two germline ends. The germline V gene has CDR1 MDHEN and CDR2 SYDVKM. CDR3 nucleotide sequence: TGTGCCAGCAGTGAACACGAAACTACCTACGAGCAGTACTTC. Protein product: CASSEHETTYEQYF.

The chain employs TRBV11-3 and TRBJ2-7; the D call may be TRBD1 or TRBD2 (5 bases each). The germline V gene has CDR1 SGHNT and CDR2 YENEEA. The CDR3 loop spans 16 amino acids. The ends were cut back, 3 bases at V and 4 bases at J, with 19 bases in the middle. CDR3 in amino acids: CASSFTYRDPPYEQYF. The CDR3 DNA sequence: TGTGCCAGCAGCTTCACCTACCGGGACCCTCCATACGAGCAGTACTTC.

The count of this clonotype is one. The chain links TRBV20-1 to TRBJ1-1, with TRBD1 matching 11 bases. This CDR3 comprises 15 residues. The V and J ends lost 3 bases and 4 bases, in that order; junction bases with no gene match: 7. The germline CDR1 and CDR2 sequences are DFQATT and SNEGSKA (reference sequence). The CDR3 DNA is TGCAGTGCTAGTTCCGGGACAGGGGGACTCACTGAAGCTTTCTTT. Amino acids: CSASSGTGGLTEAFF.

The chain has TRBV11-2 and TRBJ2-1; 9 bases line up with TRBD1. Germline-derived CDR1 and CDR2 are SGHAT and FQNNGV. The CDR3 loop spans 15 amino acids. V trimming: 7 bases; J trimming: 7 bases; junction bases outside the gene matches: 11. CDR3 region: CASTETGTGRNEQFF. The CDR3 bases are TGTGCCAGCACCGAAACCGGGACAGGGAGGAATGAGCAGTTCTTC.

This clonotype was observed a handful of times. V usage is TRBV6-1 and J usage is TRBJ1-5, with D tentatively TRBD1 (5 bases). Deletions cut 7 bases from V and 1 base from J, with 20 bases between. This CDR3 spans 17 amino acids. CDR1 MNHNS and CDR2 SASEGT come from the germline V gene. CDR3: CASTPEKGWGSNQPQHF. CDR3 DNA: TGTGCCAGCACCCCTGAAAAGGGGTGGGGAAGCAATCAGCCCCAGCATTTT.

The chain links TRBV9 to TRBJ2-3; D is unclear. This CDR3 region has 14 residues. Germline values: CDR1 SGDLS, CDR2 YYNGEE. Trimming left V 5 bases short and J 2 bases short, with 12 bases between. The DNA of the CDR3 is TGTGCCAGCAGTGTTGGCTTTTCCACAGATACGCAGTATTTT. This translates into CASSVGFSTDTQYF.

In its sample, this clonotype was seen once. The rearrangement joins TRBV9 to TRBJ2-7; D remains ambiguous. Trimming left V 0 bases short and J 3 bases short, with 7 bases between. CDR1 and CDR2 (germline): SGDLS, YYNGEE. The CDR3 is 13 residues long. The CDR3 loop is CASSVGIFYEQYF. The DNA of the CDR3 is TGTGCCAGCAGCGTAGGAATCTTCTACGAGCAGTACTTC.

The rearrangement links TRBV6-2 or TRBV6-3 to TRBJ2-4, with 9 bases fitting TRBD1. The J call is uncertain, as TRBJ2-7 better fits the DNA end. The CDR3 extends over 14 amino acids. Germline V gives CDR1 MNHEY, CDR2 SVGEGT. The CDR3 sequence is CASTGTGSIGEQYF. DNA for the CDR3: TGTGCCAGTACCGGGACAGGGTCTATCGGCGAGCAGTACTTC.

This clonotype was detected only a few times. CDR3 in amino acids: CSVEKGGRGRTYEQYF. CDR3 sequence (DNA): TGCAGCGTTGAAAAAGGGGGCAGGGGGCGGACCTACGAGCAGTACTTC. The chain combines TRBV29-1 with TRBJ2-7; 8 nucleotides agree with TRBD1. The germline CDR1 and CDR2 sequences are SQVTM and ANQGSEA. This CDR3 is 16 amino acids long. J lost 2 bases, V lost 2 bases, and 11 bases had no gene match.

This clonotype was counted at least ten times. This rearrangement joins TRBV29-1 to TRBJ2-7, with 10 positions matching TRBD2. The CDR3 contains 15 residues. Losses at the gene ends were 0 bases for V and 6 bases for J; bases not matched to a gene: 8. Germline loops: CDR1 SQVTM, CDR2 ANQGSEA. The CDR3 reads CSVEDSGRASREQYF. For the CDR3, the DNA is TGCAGCGTTGAAGACAGCGGGAGGGCCTCTCGCGAGCAGTACTTC.

The V and J genes are TRBV28 and TRBJ2-7; the match to TRBD1 covers 10 bases. The length of the CDR3 is 15 residues. V was pared by 7 bases and J by 4 bases, with 10 bases of the junction left unmatched. CDR1 and CDR2 (germline): MDHEN, SYDVKM. The CDR3 DNA reads TGTGCCAGCATCCCTTTTCGGGACAGGGGTTACGAGCAGTACTTC. Amino acids: CASIPFRDRGYEQYF.

This clonotype was observed a few times. This clone may be a read error of a much larger clone one base away. V is TRBV7-2 and J is TRBJ2-4; 10 nucleotides align to TRBD2. This CDR3 contains 14 residues. V was clipped by 3 bases and J by 13 bases; unmatched bases: 9. Germline V CDR1 and CDR2: SGHTA, FQGNSA. The DNA of the CDR3 is TGTGCCAGCAGCTTTAAGCGGGAGGGCAGTGAGCAGTACTTC. It translates to CASSFKREGSEQYF.

V is TRBV7-3 and J is TRBJ2-7; 9 nucleotides match TRBD2. Germline V CDR1 and CDR2: SGHTA, FQGTGA. The junction had 5 bases not matched to a gene; V was cut back by 4 bases and J by 7 bases. The CDR3 contains 13 residues. Here the CDR3 DNA reads TGTGCCAGCAGCTCGGGACTAGCCGGTGAGCAGTACTTC. This codes for CASSSGLAGEQYF.

The J gene is TRBJ2-3, the V gene TRBV9; maybe TRBD1 (6 bases). The CDR3 runs to 16 residues. Germline V lookup: CDR1 SGDLS, CDR2 YYNGEE. Between the trimmed V and J ends, which lost 0 bases and 1 base, there was a span of 12 bases. The CDR3 bases are TGTGCCAGCAGCGTAGTATCGGCAGGGGGCACAGATACGCAGTATTTT. As protein: CASSVVSAGGTDTQYF.

V usage is TRBV6-5 and J usage is TRBJ2-3; TRBD2 aligns across 12 bases. In germline, CDR1 is MNHEY, CDR2 SVGAGI. The CDR3 contains 20 residues. The junction had 14 bases not matched to a gene; V was cut back by 2 bases and J by 2 bases. For the CDR3, the DNA is TGTGCCAGCAGTTACCCTCTGACTAGCGGGAGTGGGGGAACCACAGATACGCAGTATTTT. Translating it yields CASSYPLTSGSGGTTDTQYF.

Concerning this clonotype: It may be a read error: a sequence one base away is much more abundant. The CDR3 nucleotides read TGTGCCAGCAGTTTATTACAATGGGGGCCCAACTATGGCTACACCTTC. Translation: CASSLLQWGPNYGYTF. The chain employs TRBV6-5 and TRBJ1-2; TRBD1 might be the D (6 bases). V lost 4 bases to trimming and J lost 2 bases, with 17 bases between them. CDR1 and CDR2 from the germline V gene are MNHEY and SVGAGI. CDR3 size: 16 residues.

Comment on this clonotype: A much larger clone sits a single nucleotide away, making a read error possible. V gene TRBV10-3 combines with J gene TRBJ2-5; either TRBD1 or TRBD2 may fit D (6 bases each). V lost 8 bases, J lost 2 bases, and 15 bases lay in between. CDR3 length: 14 amino acids. Germline V gene lookup returns CDR1 ENHRY and CDR2 SYGVKD. CDR3 residues: CAIGWGAEQETQYF. The DNA for the CDR3 is TGTGCCATCGGTTGGGGGGCAGAACAAGAGACCCAGTACTTC.

The table lists this clonotype with many counts. The rearrangement joins TRBV18 to TRBJ2-6, with TRBD2 identical over 11 bases. CDR3 length: 19 amino acids. With V trimmed by 0 bases and J by 2 bases, 6 bases remained unmatched. Germline CDR1 is KGHSH and CDR2 is LQKENI. The CDR3 loop is CASSPPLAGARPGANVLTF. The CDR3 DNA reads as TGTGCCAGCTCACCACCACTAGCGGGGGCTCGCCCTGGGGCCAACGTCCTGACTTTC.

V and J are TRBV12-3 or TRBV12-4 and TRBJ1-2; 7 bases match TRBD1. With V trimmed by 7 bases and J by 4 bases, 15 bases remained unmatched. The length of the CDR3 is 16 residues. In DNA, the CDR3 is TGTGCCAGCACCTTTTTAGGGGGCAGAAATTTCTATGGCTACACCTTC. Translated: CASTFLGGRNFYGYTF.

V usage is TRBV20-1 and J usage is TRBJ2-5; D is possibly TRBD2 (5 bases). CDR3 size: 12 residues. V dropped 5 bases and J dropped 7 bases, with 14 bases sitting between them. CDR1 and CDR2 (germline): DFQATT, SNEGSKA (reference sequence). In DNA form, the CDR3 reads TGCAGTGCTTCCGGGCCCGCGGGGACCCAGTACTTC. Amino acid sequence: CSASGPAGTQYF.

The table lists this clonotype with a few counts. This sequence joins TRBV6-5 and TRBJ1-6, with 7 bases fitting TRBD1. J gave up 9 bases and V 0 bases, and 8 bases lay outside the gene matches. The CDR3 totals 16 residues. CDR1 and CDR2 (germline): MNHEY, SVGAGI. The CDR3 spells CASSYSTGKVGSPLHF. In DNA, the CDR3 is TGTGCCAGCAGTTACTCGACAGGGAAAGTCGGTTCACCCCTCCACTTT.

This clonotype was picked up a small number of times. The chain joins TRBV12-3 or TRBV12-4 to TRBJ2-1; TRBD2 agrees at 11 bases. The CDR3 runs 17 residues. The J segment lost 8 bases and the V segment lost 4 bases, leaving 13 bases of the junction unmatched. The CDR3 is CASSSTPSSGGAHEQFF. The CDR3 bases are TGTGCCAGCAGTTCAACACCCAGTAGCGGGGGGGCCCATGAGCAGTTCTTC.

The chain combines TRBV7-2 with TRBJ2-3, with a possible D match to TRBD2 (6 bases). CDR1 SGHTA and CDR2 FQGNSA come from the germline V gene. V was cut by 5 bases and J by 8 bases, with 8 bases left in between. This CDR3 is built from 11 residues. The CDR3 nucleotides are TGTGCCAGCAGCCGGGAGACTACGCAGTATTTT. Translating it yields CASSRETTQYF.

In its sample, this clonotype was seen a few times. This may be a read error: a much more frequent sequence differs by one nucleotide. The chain combines TRBV20-1 with TRBJ2-1; 8 bases are shared with TRBD2. The trim removed 2 bases at V and 10 bases at J, leaving 7 bases unmatched. The CDR3 contains 13 residues. Germline lookup yields CDR1 DFQATT and CDR2 SNEGSKA (reference sequence). This CDR3 is CSARRAGVGEQFF. As DNA, the CDR3 is TGCAGTGCTAGACGAGCGGGGGTTGGGGAGCAGTTCTTC.

This clonotype was seen more than once but under ten times. The V gene is TRBV11-2, the J gene TRBJ2-5; TRBD2 aligns across 11 bases. This CDR3 region has 15 residues. The V segment lost 6 bases and the J segment 5 bases; nucleotides outside the gene matches: 8. Germline lookup yields CDR1 SGHAT and CDR2 FQNNGV. The CDR3 region has the DNA TGTGCCAGCAGTCAAACTAGCGGGAGTAGGGAGACCCAGTACTTC. It codes for CASSQTSGSRETQYF.

This clonotype was seen at least ten times. The chain is built from TRBV5-1 and TRBJ2-7; 10 positions agree with TRBD1. V lost 4 bases, J lost 1 base, and 14 bases stayed unmatched. The CDR3 has 18 residues. Germline loops: CDR1 SGHRS, CDR2 YFSETQ. The CDR3 DNA follows: TGCGCCAGCAGCCAGCACCGGGACAGGGGATTGGTGTCCTACGAGCAGTACTTC. Encoded protein: CASSQHRDRGLVSYEQYF.

This sequence joins TRBV7-2 and TRBJ2-5, with 8 bases that match TRBD2. Germline V gives CDR1 SGHTA, CDR2 FQGNSA. The V and J ends lost 7 bases and 4 bases, in that order; junction bases with no gene match: 17. This CDR3 has 17 amino acids. The CDR3 spells CASTLSQGRGGRETQYF. Here the CDR3 DNA reads TGTGCCAGCACCCTCTCACAGGGTCGGGGGGGTAGAGAGACCCAGTACTTC.

The rearrangement uses TRBV19 and TRBJ1-2; TRBD1 might be the D (6 bases). Germline CDR1 reads LNHDA; CDR2 reads SQIVND (reference sequence). CDR3 length: 15 residues. V was shortened by 7 bases and J by 0 bases, with 15 bases between the two germline ends. The CDR3 DNA reads TGTGCCAGTACCACCGCACGACAGGCTAACTATGGCTACACCTTC. Its protein is CASTTARQANYGYTF.

This clonotype appeared once. The gene calls are TRBV7-9 and TRBJ1-1; D remains unclear. The germline gives CDR1 SEHNR, CDR2 FQNEAQ (reference sequence). Trimming removed 2 bases at V and 2 bases at J, with 3 bases between. The CDR3 sequence is 12 residues long. The CDR3 spells CASSLFNTEAFF. The CDR3 bases are TGTGCCAGCAGCTTATTTAACACTGAAGCTTTCTTT.

The J gene is TRBJ2-3, the V gene TRBV5-1; D unresolved. Germline V lookup: CDR1 SGHRS, CDR2 YFSETQ. V was pared by 0 bases and J by 0 bases, with 14 bases between. The CDR3 length is 17 residues. The CDR3 DNA follows: TGCGCCAGCAGCTTGGCCTTGTCCCCAACTAGCACAGATACGCAGTATTTT. Its translation is CASSLALSPTSTDTQYF.